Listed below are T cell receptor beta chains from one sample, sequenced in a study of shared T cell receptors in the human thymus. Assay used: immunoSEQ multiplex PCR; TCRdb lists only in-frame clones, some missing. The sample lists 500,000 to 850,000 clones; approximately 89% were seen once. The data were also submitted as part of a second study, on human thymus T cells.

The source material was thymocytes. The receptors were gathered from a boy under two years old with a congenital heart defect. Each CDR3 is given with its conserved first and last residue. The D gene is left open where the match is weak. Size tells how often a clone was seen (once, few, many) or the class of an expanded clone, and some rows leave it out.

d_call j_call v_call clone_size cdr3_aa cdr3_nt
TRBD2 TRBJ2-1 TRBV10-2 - CASSESNPSGARSSYNEQFF TGCGCCAGCAGTGAGTCGAATCCTAGCGGGGCGAGAAGCTCCTACAATGAGCAGTTCTTC
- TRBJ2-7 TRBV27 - CASSPRQGGYEQYF TGTGCCAGCAGTCCCCGACAGGGAGGATACGAGCAGTACTTC
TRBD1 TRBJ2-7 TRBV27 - CASRGDSPSYEQYF TGTGCCAGCAGGGGGGACAGCCCATCCTACGAGCAGTACTTC
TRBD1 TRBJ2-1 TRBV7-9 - CASSSDRGDPWSDEQFF TGTGCCAGCAGCTCGGACAGGGGGGACCCTTGGTCGGATGAGCAGTTCTTC
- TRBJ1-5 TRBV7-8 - CASSLVGAQNQPQHF TGTGCCAGCAGCTTAGTGGGGGCCCAAAATCAGCCCCAGCATTTT
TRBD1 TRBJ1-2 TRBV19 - CASSPHDRAIPYGYTF TGTGCCAGTAGTCCCCACGACAGGGCGATTCCCTATGGCTACACCTTC
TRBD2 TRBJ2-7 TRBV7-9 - CASSLPPRGSFTYEQYF TGTGCCAGCAGCCTCCCCCCTCGCGGGAGTTTTACCTACGAGCAGTACTTC
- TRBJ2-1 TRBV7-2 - CASSPRGANEQFF TGTGCCAGCAGCCCCCGGGGGGCGAATGAGCAGTTCTTC
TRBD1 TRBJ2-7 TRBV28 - CASTTQGQAYEQYF TGTGCCAGCACCACACAGGGGCAAGCCTACGAGCAGTACTTC
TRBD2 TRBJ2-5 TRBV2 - CASSPGLAGGPYAETQYF TGTGCCAGCAGTCCGGGACTAGCGGGAGGGCCTTATGCAGAGACCCAGTACTTC
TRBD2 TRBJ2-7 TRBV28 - CASSLPSGRAGSYEQYF TGTGCCAGCAGTTTGCCCAGCGGGAGGGCCGGATCCTACGAGCAGTACTTC
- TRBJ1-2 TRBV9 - CASSVEGHWGEAYGYTF TGTGCCAGCAGCGTAGAAGGGCATTGGGGGGAGGCCTATGGCTACACCTTC
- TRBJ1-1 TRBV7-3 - CASSLEGGDTEAFF TGTGCCAGCAGCTTGGAGGGAGGTGACACTGAAGCTTTCTTT
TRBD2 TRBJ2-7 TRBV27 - CASKSVGLAGVWSEQYF TGTGCCAGCAAGAGCGTCGGACTAGCGGGGGTATGGTCCGAGCAGTACTTC
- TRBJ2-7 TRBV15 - CATSREWNRVGEQYF TGTGCCACCAGCAGAGAATGGAACAGGGTGGGCGAGCAGTACTTC
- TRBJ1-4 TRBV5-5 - CASSLAGVGNEKLFF TGTGCCAGCAGCTTGGCAGGGGTCGGGAATGAAAAACTGTTTTTT
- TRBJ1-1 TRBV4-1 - CASSQKVGGTEAFF TGCGCCAGCAGCCAGAAGGTGGGGGGCACTGAAGCTTTCTTT
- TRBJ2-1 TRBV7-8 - CASSFFLNNEQFF TGTGCCAGCAGCTTCTTCCTTAACAATGAGCAGTTCTTC
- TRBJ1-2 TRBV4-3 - CASSQEGRGQIRESNYGYTF TGCGCCAGCAGCCAGGAGGGTCGGGGCCAAATCCGGGAATCTAACTATGGCTACACCTTC
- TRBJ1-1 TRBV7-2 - CASSSVLMNTEAFF TGTGCCAGCAGCTCAGTGCTCATGAACACTGAAGCTTTCTTT
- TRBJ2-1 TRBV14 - CASSRTRSEQFF TGTGCCAGCAGCCGGACTCGCAGTGAGCAGTTCTTC
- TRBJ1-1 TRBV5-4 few CASSLDPPDSTNTEAFF TGTGCCAGCAGCTTGGACCCCCCCGACAGCACCAACACTGAAGCTTTCTTT
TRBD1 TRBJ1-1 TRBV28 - CASSHVKVGQGIFGTEAFF TGTGCCAGCAGCCACGTAAAGGTGGGACAGGGAATCTTCGGCACTGAAGCTTTCTTT
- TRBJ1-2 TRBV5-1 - CASSLENTGKVGGYTF TGCGCCAGCAGCTTGGAAAATACAGGGAAGGTCGGTGGCTACACCTTC
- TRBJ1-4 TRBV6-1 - CASSERGRGSYEKLFF TGTGCCAGCAGTGAAAGGGGCAGGGGCTCGTATGAAAAACTGTTTTTT
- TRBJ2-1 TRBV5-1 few CASSPKGQGGSYNEQLQFF TGCGCCAGCAGCCCGAAAGGGCAGGGAGGCTCCTACAATGAGCAGTTGCAGTTCTTC
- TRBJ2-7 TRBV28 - CASSHFPLSTANPRYEQYF TGTGCCAGCAGTCATTTCCCCCTCTCGACAGCCAACCCTCGCTACGAGCAGTACTTC
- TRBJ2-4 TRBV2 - CASSDQGGKNIQYF TGTGCCAGCAGTGACCAGGGGGGCAAAAACATTCAGTACTTC
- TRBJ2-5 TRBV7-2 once CASSLVVRGQETQYF TGTGCCAGCAGCTTAGTCGTAAGGGGACAAGAGACCCAGTACTTC
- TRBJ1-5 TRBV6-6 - CASREGVQPQHF TGTGCCAGCAGAGAAGGGGTACAGCCCCAGCATTTT
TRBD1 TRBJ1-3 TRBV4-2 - CASSQEPGQEYSGNTIYF TGTGCCAGCAGCCAAGAACCCGGACAGGAGTACTCTGGAAACACCATATATTTT
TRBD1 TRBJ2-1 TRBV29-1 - CSAFWDRVLYEQFF TGCAGCGCTTTTTGGGACAGGGTTCTTTATGAGCAGTTCTTC
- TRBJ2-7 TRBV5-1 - CASSLYKVERPTHEQYF TGCGCCAGCAGCTTATATAAGGTCGAGCGGCCCACCCACGAGCAGTACTTC
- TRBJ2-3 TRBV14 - CASSQVPRTYDTQYF TGTGCCAGCAGCCAGGTACCCCGTACCTACGATACGCAGTATTTT
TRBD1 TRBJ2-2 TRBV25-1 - CASSAPPGTGANTGELFF TGTGCCAGCAGTGCCCCCCCGGGGACAGGAGCGAACACCGGGGAGCTGTTTTTT
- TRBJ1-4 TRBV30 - CAWEESGSRSSLNNEKLFF TGTGCCTGGGAGGAGAGTGGATCCCGGTCCTCCCTGAATAATGAAAAACTGTTTTTT
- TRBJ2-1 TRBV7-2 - CASSPRLTYNEQFF TGTGCCAGCAGCCCTAGACTTACATACAATGAGCAGTTCTTC
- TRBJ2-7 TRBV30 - CAWSPGGPPYEQYF TGTGCCTGGAGTCCCGGGGGGCCCCCCTACGAGCAGTACTTC
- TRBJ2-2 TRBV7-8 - CATRRRGDTGELFF TGTGCCACCCGACGTAGGGGCGACACCGGGGAGCTGTTTTTT
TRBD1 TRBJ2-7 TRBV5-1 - CASSLGGTDYEQYF TGCGCCAGCAGCTTGGGGGGGACAGACTACGAGCAGTACTTC
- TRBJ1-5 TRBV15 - CATSSSGGGGNQPQHF TGTGCCACCAGCAGCTCCGGGGGGGGAGGCAATCAGCCCCAGCATTTT
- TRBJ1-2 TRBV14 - CASSQRDWGGGYTF TGTGCCAGCAGCCAAAGGGATTGGGGAGGTGGCTACACCTTC
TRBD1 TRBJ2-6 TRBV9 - CASSVTGARSGANVLTF TGTGCCAGCAGCGTGACAGGGGCGCGGTCTGGGGCCAACGTCCTGACTTTC
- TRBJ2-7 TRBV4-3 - CASSQTIGARGSSYEQYF TGCGCCAGCAGCCAAACGATCGGTGCGAGGGGGAGCTCCTACGAGCAGTACTTC
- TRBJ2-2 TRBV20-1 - CSATYTGELFF TGCAGTGCAACATACACCGGGGAGCTGTTTTTT
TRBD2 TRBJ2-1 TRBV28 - CASSTQREGDNEQFF TGTGCCAGCAGTACCCAGCGGGAGGGCGACAATGAGCAGTTCTTC